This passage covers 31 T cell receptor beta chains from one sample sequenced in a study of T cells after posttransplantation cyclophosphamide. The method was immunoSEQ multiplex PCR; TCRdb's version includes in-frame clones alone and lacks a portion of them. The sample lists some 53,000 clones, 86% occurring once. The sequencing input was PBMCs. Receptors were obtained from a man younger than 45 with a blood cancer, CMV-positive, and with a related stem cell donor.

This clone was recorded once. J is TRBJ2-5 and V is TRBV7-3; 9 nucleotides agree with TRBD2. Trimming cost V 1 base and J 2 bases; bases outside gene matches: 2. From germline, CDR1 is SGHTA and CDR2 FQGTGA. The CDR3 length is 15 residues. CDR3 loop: CASSLNLAGQETQYF. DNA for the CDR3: TGTGCCAGCAGCTTAAACCTAGCGGGGCAAGAGACCCAGTACTTC.

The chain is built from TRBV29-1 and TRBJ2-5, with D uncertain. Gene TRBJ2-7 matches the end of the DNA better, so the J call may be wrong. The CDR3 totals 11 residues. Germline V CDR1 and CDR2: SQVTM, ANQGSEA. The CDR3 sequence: CSVGSGYEQYF. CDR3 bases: TGCAGCGTTGGGTCAGGCTACGAGCAGTACTTC.

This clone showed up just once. CDR3 sequence reads: CASSLFRTSTADTQYF. The CDR3 DNA is TGTGCCAGCAGCTTATTCCGGACTAGTACCGCAGATACGCAGTATTTT. The chain recombines TRBV11-2 with TRBJ2-3; the match to TRBD2 covers 7 bases. Trimming removed 2 bases from V and 4 bases from J; junction bases left unmatched: 9. Germline V gene lookup returns CDR1 SGHAT and CDR2 FQNNGV. This CDR3 is 16 amino acids long.

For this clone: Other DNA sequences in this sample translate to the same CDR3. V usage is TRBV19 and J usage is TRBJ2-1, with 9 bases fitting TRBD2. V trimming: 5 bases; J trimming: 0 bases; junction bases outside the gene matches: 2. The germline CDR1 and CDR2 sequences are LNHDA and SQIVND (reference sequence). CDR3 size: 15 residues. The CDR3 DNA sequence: TGTGCCAGTAGTCTTAGCGGGAGCTCCTACAATGAGCAGTTCTTC. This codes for CASSLSGSSYNEQFF.

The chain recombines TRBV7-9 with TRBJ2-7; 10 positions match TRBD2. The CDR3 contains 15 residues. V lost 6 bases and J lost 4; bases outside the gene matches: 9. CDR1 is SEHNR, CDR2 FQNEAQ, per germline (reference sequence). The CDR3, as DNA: TGTGCCAGCAGTTACCGAGCGGGAGGGCAGTACGAGCAGTACTTC. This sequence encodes CASSYRAGGQYEQYF. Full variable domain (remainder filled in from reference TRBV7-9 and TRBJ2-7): DTGVSQNPRHKITKRGQNVTFRCDPISEHNRLYWYRQTLGQGPEFLTYFQNEAQLEKSRLLSDRFSAERPKGSFSTLEIQRTEQGDSAMYLCASSYRAGGQYEQYFGPGTRLTVT.

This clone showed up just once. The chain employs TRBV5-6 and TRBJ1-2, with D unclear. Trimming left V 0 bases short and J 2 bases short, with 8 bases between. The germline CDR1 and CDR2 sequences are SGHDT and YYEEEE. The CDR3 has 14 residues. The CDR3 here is CASSLAPVNYGYTF. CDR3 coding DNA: TGTGCCAGCAGCTTGGCCCCAGTCAACTATGGCTACACCTTC.

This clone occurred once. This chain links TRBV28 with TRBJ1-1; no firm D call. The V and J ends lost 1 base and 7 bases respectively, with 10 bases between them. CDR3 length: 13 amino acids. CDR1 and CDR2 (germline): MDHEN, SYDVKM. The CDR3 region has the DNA TGTGCCAGCAGTTTATCGGGTCGGCGTGAAGCTTTCTTT. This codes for CASSLSGRREAFF.

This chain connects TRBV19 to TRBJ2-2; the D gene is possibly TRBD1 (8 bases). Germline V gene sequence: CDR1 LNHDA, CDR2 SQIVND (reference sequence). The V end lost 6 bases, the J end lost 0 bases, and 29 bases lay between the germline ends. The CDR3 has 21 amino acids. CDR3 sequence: CASSGRSNRGGVLTNTGELFF. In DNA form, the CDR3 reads TGTGCCAGTAGCGGCCGTTCTAACAGGGGGGGTGTCTTGACGAACACCGGGGAGCTGTTTTTT.

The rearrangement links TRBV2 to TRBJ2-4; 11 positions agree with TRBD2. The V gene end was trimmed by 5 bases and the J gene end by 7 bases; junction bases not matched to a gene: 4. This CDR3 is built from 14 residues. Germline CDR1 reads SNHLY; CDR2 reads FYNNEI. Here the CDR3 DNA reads TGTGCCAGCAGTCTACTAGCGGGAGAGAACATTCAGTACTTC. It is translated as CASSLLAGENIQYF.

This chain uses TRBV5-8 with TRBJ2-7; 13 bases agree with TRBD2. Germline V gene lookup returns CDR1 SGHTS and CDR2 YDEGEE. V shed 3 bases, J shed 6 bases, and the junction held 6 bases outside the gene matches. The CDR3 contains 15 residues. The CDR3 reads CASSSGTSGTGEQYF. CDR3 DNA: TGTGCCAGCAGCTCCGGGACTAGCGGGACCGGCGAGCAGTACTTC.

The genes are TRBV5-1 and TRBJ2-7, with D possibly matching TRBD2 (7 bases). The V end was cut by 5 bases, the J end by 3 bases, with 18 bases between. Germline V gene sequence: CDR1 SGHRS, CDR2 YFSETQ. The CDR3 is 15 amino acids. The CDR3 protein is CASSLGAGAFYEQYF. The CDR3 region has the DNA TGCGCCAGCAGTCTAGGGGCGGGGGCCTTCTACGAGCAGTACTTC. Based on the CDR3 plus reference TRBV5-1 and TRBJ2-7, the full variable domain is KAGVTQTPRYLIKTRGQQVTLSCSPISGHRSVSWYQQTPGQGLQFLFEYFSETQRNKGNFPGRFSGRQFSNSRSEMNVSTLELGDSALYLCASSLGAGAFYEQYFGPGTRLTVT.

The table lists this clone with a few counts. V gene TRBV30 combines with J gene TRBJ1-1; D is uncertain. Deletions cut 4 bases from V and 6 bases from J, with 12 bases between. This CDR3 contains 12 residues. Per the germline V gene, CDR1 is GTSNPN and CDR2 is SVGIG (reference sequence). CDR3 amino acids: CAWNSGRAEAFF. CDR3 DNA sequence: TGTGCCTGGAATTCTGGTCGGGCTGAAGCTTTCTTT. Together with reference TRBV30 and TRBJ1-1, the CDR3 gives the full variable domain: SQTIHQWPATLVQPVGSPLSLECTVEGTSNPNLYWYRQAAGRGLQLLFYSVGIGQISSEVPQNLSASRPQDRQFILSSKKLLLSDSGFYLCAWNSGRAEAFFGQGTRLTVV.

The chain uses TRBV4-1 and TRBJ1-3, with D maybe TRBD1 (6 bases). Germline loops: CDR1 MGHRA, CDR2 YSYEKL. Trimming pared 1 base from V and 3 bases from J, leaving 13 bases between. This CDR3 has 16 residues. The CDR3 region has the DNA TGCGCCAGCAGCCAAGCGGGGGGCGGAGGTGGAAACACCATATATTTT. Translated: CASSQAGGGGGNTIYF.

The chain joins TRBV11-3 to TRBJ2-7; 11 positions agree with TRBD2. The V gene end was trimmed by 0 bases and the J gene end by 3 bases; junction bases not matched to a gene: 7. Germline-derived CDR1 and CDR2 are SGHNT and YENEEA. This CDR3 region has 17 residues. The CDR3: CASSLETSGSSNYEQYF. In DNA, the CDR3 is TGTGCCAGCAGCTTAGAAACTAGCGGGAGTTCCAACTACGAGCAGTACTTC.

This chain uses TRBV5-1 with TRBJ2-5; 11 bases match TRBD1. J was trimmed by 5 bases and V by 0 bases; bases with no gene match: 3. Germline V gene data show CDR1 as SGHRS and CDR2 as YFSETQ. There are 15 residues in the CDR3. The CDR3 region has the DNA TGCGCCAGCAGCTTGGAGGACAGGGGGCAGGAGACCCAGTACTTC. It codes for CASSLEDRGQETQYF.

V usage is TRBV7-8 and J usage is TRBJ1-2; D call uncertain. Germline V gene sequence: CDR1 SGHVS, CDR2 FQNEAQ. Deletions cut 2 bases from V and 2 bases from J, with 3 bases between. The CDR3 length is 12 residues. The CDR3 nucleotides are TGTGCCAGCAGCTTACTGAACTATGGCTACACCTTC. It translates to CASSLLNYGYTF.

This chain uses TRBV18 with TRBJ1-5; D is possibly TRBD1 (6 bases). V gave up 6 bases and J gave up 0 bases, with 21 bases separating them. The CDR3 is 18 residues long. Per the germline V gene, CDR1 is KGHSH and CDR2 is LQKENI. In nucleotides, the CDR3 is TGTGCCAGCTCGTCAACCGGGACATTGGAAAATAGCAATCAGCCCCAGCATTTT. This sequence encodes CASSSTGTLENSNQPQHF. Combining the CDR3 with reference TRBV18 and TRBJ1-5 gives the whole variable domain NAGVMQNPRHLVRRRGQEARLRCSPMKGHSHVYWYRQLPEEGLKFMVYLQKENIIDESGMPKERFSAEFPKEGPSILRIQQVVRGDSAAYFCASSSTGTLENSNQPQHFGDGTRLSIL.

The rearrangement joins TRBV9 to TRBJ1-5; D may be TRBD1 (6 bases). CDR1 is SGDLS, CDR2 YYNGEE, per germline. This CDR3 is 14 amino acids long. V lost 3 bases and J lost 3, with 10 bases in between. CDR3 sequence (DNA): TGTGCCAGCAGCGCACAGGGATACAATCAGCCCCAGCATTTT. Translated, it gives CASSAQGYNQPQHF.

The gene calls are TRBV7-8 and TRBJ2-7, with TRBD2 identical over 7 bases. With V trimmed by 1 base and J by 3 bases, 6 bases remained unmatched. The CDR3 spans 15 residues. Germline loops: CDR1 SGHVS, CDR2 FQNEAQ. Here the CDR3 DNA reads TGTGCCAGCAGCTTAGGACCTGGCGGGGGCTACGAGCAGTACTTC. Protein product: CASSLGPGGGYEQYF.

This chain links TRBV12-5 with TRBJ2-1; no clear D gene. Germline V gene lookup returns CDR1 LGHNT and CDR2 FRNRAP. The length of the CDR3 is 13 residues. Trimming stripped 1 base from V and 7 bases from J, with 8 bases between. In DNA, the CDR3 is TGTGCTAGTGGTTTGGCCCCCGTGAATGAGCAGTTCTTC. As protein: CASGLAPVNEQFF.

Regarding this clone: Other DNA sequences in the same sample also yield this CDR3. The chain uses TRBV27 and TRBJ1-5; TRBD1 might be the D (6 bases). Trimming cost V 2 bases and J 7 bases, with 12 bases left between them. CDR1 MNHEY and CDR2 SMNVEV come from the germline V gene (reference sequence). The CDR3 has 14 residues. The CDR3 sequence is CASSLQGFNQPQHF. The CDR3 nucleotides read TGTGCCAGCAGTTTACAGGGGTTTAACCAGCCCCAGCATTTT.

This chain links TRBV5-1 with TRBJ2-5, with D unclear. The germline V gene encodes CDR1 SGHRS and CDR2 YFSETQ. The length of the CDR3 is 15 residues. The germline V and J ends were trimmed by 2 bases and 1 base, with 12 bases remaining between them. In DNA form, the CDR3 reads TGCGCCAGCAGCTTTGGTAACAGCCTCCAAGAGACCCAGTACTTC. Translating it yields CASSFGNSLQETQYF.

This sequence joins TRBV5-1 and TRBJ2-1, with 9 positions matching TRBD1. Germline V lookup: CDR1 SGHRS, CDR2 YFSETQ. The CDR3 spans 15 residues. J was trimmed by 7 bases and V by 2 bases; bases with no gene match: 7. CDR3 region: CASSFSGTGWNEQFF. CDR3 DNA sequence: TGCGCCAGCAGCTTCTCCGGGACAGGGTGGAATGAGCAGTTCTTC.

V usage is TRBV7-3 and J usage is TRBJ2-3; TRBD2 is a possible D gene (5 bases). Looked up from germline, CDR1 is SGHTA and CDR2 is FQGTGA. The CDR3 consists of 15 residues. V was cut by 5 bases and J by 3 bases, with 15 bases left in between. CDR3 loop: CASSPGPGDTDTQYF. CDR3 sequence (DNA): TGTGCCAGCAGCCCGGGTCCCGGGGATACAGATACGCAGTATTTT. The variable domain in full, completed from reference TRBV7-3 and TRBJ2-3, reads GAGVSQTPSNKVTEKGKYVELRCDPISGHTALYWYRQSLGQGPEFLIYFQGTGAADDSGLPNDRFFAVRPEGSVSTLKIQRTERGDSAVYLCASSPGPGDTDTQYFGPGTRLTVL.

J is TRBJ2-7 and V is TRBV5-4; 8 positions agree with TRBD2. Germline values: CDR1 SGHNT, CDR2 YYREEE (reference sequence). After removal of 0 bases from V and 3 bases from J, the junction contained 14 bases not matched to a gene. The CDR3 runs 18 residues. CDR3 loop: CASSLGPGGPVRGYEQYF. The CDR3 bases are TGTGCCAGCAGCTTGGGGCCGGGAGGGCCGGTTAGGGGCTACGAGCAGTACTTC. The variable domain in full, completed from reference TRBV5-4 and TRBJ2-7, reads ETGVTQSPTHLIKTRGQQVTLRCSSQSGHNTVSWYQQALGQGPQFIFQYYREEENGRGNFPPRFSGLQFPNYSSELNVNALELDDSALYLCASSLGPGGPVRGYEQYFGPGTRLTVT.

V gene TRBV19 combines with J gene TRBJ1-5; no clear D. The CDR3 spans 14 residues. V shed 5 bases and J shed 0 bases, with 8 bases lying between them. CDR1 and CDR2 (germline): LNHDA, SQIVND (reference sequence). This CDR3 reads CASSLRDSNQPQHF. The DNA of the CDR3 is TGTGCCAGTAGTTTGCGGGATAGCAATCAGCCCCAGCATTTT.

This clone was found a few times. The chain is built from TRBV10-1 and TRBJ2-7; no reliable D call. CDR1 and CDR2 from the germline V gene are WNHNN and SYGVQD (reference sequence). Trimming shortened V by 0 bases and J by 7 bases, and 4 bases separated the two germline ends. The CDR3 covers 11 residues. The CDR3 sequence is CASSESSEQYF. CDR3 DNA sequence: TGCGCCAGCAGTGAGTCTAGTGAGCAGTACTTC.

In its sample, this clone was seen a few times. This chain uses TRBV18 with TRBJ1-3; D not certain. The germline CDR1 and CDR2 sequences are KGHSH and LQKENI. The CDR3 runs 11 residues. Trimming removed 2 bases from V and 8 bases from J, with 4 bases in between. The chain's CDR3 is CASSPSDTIYF. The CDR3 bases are TGTGCCAGCTCACCATCAGACACCATATATTTT.

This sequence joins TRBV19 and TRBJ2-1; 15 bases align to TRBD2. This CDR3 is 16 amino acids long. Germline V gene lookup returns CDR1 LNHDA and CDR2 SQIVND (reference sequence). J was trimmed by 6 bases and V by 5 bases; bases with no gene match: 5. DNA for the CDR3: TGTGCCAGTAGTTACGGGACTAGCGGGGGGTTCAATGAGCAGTTCTTC. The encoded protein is CASSYGTSGGFNEQFF.

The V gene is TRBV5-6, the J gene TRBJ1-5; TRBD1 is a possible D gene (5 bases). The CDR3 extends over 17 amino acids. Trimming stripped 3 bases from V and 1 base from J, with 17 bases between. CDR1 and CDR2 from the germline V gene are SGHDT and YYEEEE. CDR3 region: CASSSRGQGGSNQPQHF. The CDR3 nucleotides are TGTGCCAGCAGCTCCCGAGGCCAGGGTGGGAGCAATCAGCCCCAGCATTTT.

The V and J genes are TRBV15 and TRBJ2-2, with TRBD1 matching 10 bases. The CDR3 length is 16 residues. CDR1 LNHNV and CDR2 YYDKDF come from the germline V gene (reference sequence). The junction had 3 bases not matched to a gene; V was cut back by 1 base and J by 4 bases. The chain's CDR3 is CATSRGDRGLTGELFF. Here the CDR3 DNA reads TGTGCCACCAGCAGAGGAGACAGGGGGCTCACCGGGGAGCTGTTTTTT.